The 21 T cell receptor beta chains below were found in one sample sequenced in a study of T cell responses to AZD1222 COVID-19 vaccine. Assay: immunoSEQ multiplex PCR; the TCRdb copy retains only in-frame clones and omits some. The sample shows roughly 130,000 clones, about 93% of them seen only once. The starting material was peripheral blood, obtained 28 days after the second AZD1222 dose. All receptors derive from an adult who received the AZD1222 COVID-19 vaccine.

The rearrangement joins TRBV7-2 to TRBJ2-7; D might be TRBD1 (5 bases). Trimming stripped 5 bases from V and 3 bases from J, with 11 bases between. Germline CDR1 is SGHTA and CDR2 is FQGNSA. The CDR3 runs to 13 residues. CDR3 sequence reads: CASSRTRNYEQYF. CDR3 coding DNA: TGTGCCAGCAGCCGGACACGCAACTACGAGCAGTACTTC.

The gene calls are TRBV24-1 and TRBJ2-1, with D perhaps TRBD1 (6 bases). Trimming stripped 1 base from V and 8 bases from J, with 11 bases between. The V gene's germline CDR1 is KGHDR and CDR2 SFDVKD. The CDR3 sequence is 14 residues long. CDR3 in DNA: TGTGCCACCAGTGATTTCTACAGGGTCTATGAGCAGTTCTTC. This sequence encodes CATSDFYRVYEQFF.

The chain couples TRBV28 to TRBJ1-3, with a tentative D call TRBD1 (6 bases). Between the trimmed V and J ends, which lost 6 bases and 0 bases, there was a span of 15 bases. Germline-derived CDR1 and CDR2 are MDHEN and SYDVKM. This CDR3 is built from 16 residues. CDR3 protein: CASSLSGQSSGNTIYF. In DNA, the CDR3 is TGTGCCAGCAGCCTATCCGGACAGAGCTCTGGAAACACCATATATTTT.

This chain uses TRBV6-5 with TRBJ2-7; perhaps TRBD1 as D (6 bases). Trimming took off 4 bases at V and 0 bases at J, with 10 bases between the two ends. The CDR3 has 14 residues. CDR1 MNHEY and CDR2 SVGAGI come from the germline V gene. This chain's CDR3 is CASSSTGGSYEQYF. In DNA form, the CDR3 reads TGTGCCAGCAGTTCGACAGGAGGCTCCTACGAGCAGTACTTC.

J is TRBJ1-2 and V is TRBV29-1; 10 bases are a match to TRBD1. There are 14 residues in the CDR3. Germline V gives CDR1 SQVTM, CDR2 ANQGSEA. The ends lost 5 bases at V and 7 bases at J; junction bases unmatched: 10. CDR3 residues: CSVIRQGAMLGYTF. The CDR3 region has the DNA TGCAGCGTTATCAGACAGGGGGCGATGCTTGGCTACACCTTC.

The V gene is TRBV6-2 or TRBV6-3, the J gene TRBJ2-7, with 8 bases matching TRBD1. Germline loops: CDR1 MNHEY, CDR2 SVGEGT. The CDR3 contains 13 residues. V lost 5 bases, J lost 5 bases, and 5 bases stayed unmatched. The CDR3 DNA reads TGTGCCAGCAGTCCGACAGGGGAGGACGAGCAGTACTTC. This encodes CASSPTGEDEQYF.

This rearrangement joins TRBV5-1 to TRBJ1-3, with 7 bases matching TRBD1. This CDR3 has 14 residues. CDR1 SGHRS and CDR2 YFSETQ come from the germline V gene. The V segment lost 4 bases and the J segment 4 bases; nucleotides outside the gene matches: 5. The DNA for the CDR3 is TGCGCCAGCAGCCAACAGGGGAGGGGAAACACCATATATTTT. Translating gives CASSQQGRGNTIYF.

This chain's CDR3 is CASSAPQRLQREGPTGELFF. Here the CDR3 DNA reads TGTGCCAGCAGCGCCCCACAGAGGTTACAGCGGGAGGGCCCCACCGGGGAGCTGTTTTTT. The genes are TRBV7-8 and TRBJ2-2, with 10 nucleotides matching TRBD2. The CDR3 sequence is 20 residues long. Trimming cost V 5 bases and J 4 bases; bases outside gene matches: 19. Per germline, CDR1 SGHVS and CDR2 FQNEAQ.

The chain carries TRBV24-1 and TRBJ1-3; the D gene is possibly TRBD1 (5 bases). V lost 4 bases and J lost 2, with 8 bases in between. The CDR3 totals 14 residues. In germline, CDR1 is KGHDR, CDR2 SFDVKD. The CDR3 loop reads CATSDAGTGNTIYF. The CDR3, as DNA: TGTGCCACCAGTGACGCAGGGACTGGAAACACCATATATTTT.

The J gene is TRBJ2-7, the V gene TRBV6-5, with D maybe TRBD2 (6 bases). CDR3 length: 13 residues. Germline CDR1 is MNHEY and CDR2 is SVGAGI. Trimming pared 4 bases from V and 1 base from J, leaving 8 bases between. Here the CDR3 DNA reads TGTGCCAGCAGTTTCGGGGGTTCCTACGAGCAGTACTTC. Its translation: CASSFGGSYEQYF.

CDR3 DNA sequence: TGTGCCACTGCGGGACAGAATAATTCACCCCTCCACTTT. Protein sequence: CATAGQNNSPLHF. The genes are TRBV12-3 or TRBV12-4 and TRBJ1-6; 7 bases agree with TRBD1. This CDR3 has 13 residues. Unmatched junction bases numbered 5, after V lost 10 bases and J lost 5 bases.

The chain joins TRBV15 to TRBJ2-7, with 9 bases aligning to TRBD2. The V gene end was trimmed by 0 bases and the J gene end by 2 bases; junction bases not matched to a gene: 11. Germline loops: CDR1 LNHNV, CDR2 YYDKDF (reference sequence). The CDR3 covers 18 residues. The CDR3 region is CATSRDAPGLATTYEQYF. In DNA form, the CDR3 reads TGTGCCACCAGCAGAGATGCCCCGGGACTAGCAACTACCTACGAGCAGTACTTC.

This chain joins TRBV3-1 (or the pseudogene TRBV3-2) and TRBJ2-2, with D unclear. Per the germline V gene, CDR1 is LGHDT and CDR2 is YNNKEL (reference sequence). V dropped 4 bases and J dropped 5 bases, with 17 bases sitting between them. The CDR3 totals 16 residues. The CDR3 nucleotides read TGTGCCAGCAGCCTAATAATTTCAGGCTTGACCGGGGAGCTGTTTTTT. Protein sequence: CASSLIISGLTGELFF.

This chain uses TRBV7-3 with TRBJ2-5; D is perhaps TRBD1 or TRBD2 (6 bases each). Trimming stripped 4 bases from V and 4 bases from J, with 10 bases between. Germline assignment: CDR1 SGHTA and CDR2 FQGTGA. The CDR3 consists of 13 residues. In DNA form, the CDR3 reads TGTGCCAGCAGCTCGGGGGCGAGAGAGACCCAGTACTTC. Amino acid sequence: CASSSGARETQYF.

This chain joins TRBV3-1 (or the pseudogene TRBV3-2) and TRBJ2-6; D is ambiguous. The CDR3 is 17 amino acids. V was pared by 2 bases and J by 2 bases, with 13 bases between. Germline assignment: CDR1 LGHDT and CDR2 YNNKEL (reference sequence). The CDR3 DNA sequence: TGTGCCAGCAGCCAAAAACGGTATACCCCTGGGGCCAACGTCCTGACTTTC. Its protein product is CASSQKRYTPGANVLTF.

The CDR3 DNA reads TGCGCCAGCAGCGAGGGCGTTCGTGGCACTGAAGCTTTCTTT. Encoded protein: CASSEGVRGTEAFF. The chain links TRBV5-1 to TRBJ1-1, with D uncertain. With 4 bases removed from V and 4 bases from J, the gap between germline ends came to 14 bases. In germline, CDR1 is SGHRS, CDR2 YFSETQ. The CDR3 is 14 residues long. The entire variable domain, with the rest obtained from reference TRBV5-1 and TRBJ1-1, is as follows: KAGVTQTPRYLIKTRGQQVTLSCSPISGHRSVSWYQQTPGQGLQFLFEYFSETQRNKGNFPGRFSGRQFSNSRSEMNVSTLELGDSALYLCASSEGVRGTEAFFGQGTRLTVV.

The J gene is TRBJ1-4, the V gene TRBV19, with TRBD1 matching over 8 bases. CDR3 length: 15 residues. Per germline, CDR1 LNHDA and CDR2 SQIVND (reference sequence). V lost 4 bases, J lost 8 bases, and 9 bases stayed unmatched. DNA for the CDR3: TGTGCCAGTAGTACCCGGACAGGGTTCGGCGAAAAACTGTTTTTT. Translation gives CASSTRTGFGEKLFF.

The CDR3 nucleotides read TGTGCCAGCAGTTACACAGGTATGAACACTGAAGCTTTCTTT. Protein: CASSYTGMNTEAFF. The chain carries TRBV6-2 or TRBV6-3 and TRBJ1-1, with a tentative D call TRBD1 (5 bases). The V and J ends lost 2 bases and 0 bases respectively, with 7 bases between them. Looked up from germline, CDR1 is MNHEY and CDR2 is SVGEGT. CDR3 length: 14 amino acids.

V and J are TRBV27 and TRBJ1-1; possible D gene TRBD1, 6 bases. CDR3 length: 14 residues. The germline CDR1 and CDR2 sequences are MNHEY and SMNVEV (reference sequence). V dropped 5 bases and J dropped 4 bases, with 14 bases sitting between them. The CDR3 here is CASSLGGSGTEAFF. The CDR3 DNA follows: TGTGCCAGCAGTCTAGGGGGTTCGGGCACTGAAGCTTTCTTT.

The chain combines TRBV11-3 with TRBJ2-1; TRBD2 aligns across 11 bases. Germline V gives CDR1 SGHNT, CDR2 YENEEA. The V gene end was trimmed by 5 bases and the J gene end by 6 bases; junction bases not matched to a gene: 9. The CDR3 totals 16 residues. This CDR3 reads CASSPRVAGGGNEQFF. The CDR3 nucleotides are TGTGCCAGCAGCCCCAGGGTAGCGGGAGGGGGCAATGAGCAGTTCTTC.

The V call is TRBV13, the J call TRBJ1-2, with a possible D match to TRBD1 (6 bases). The CDR3 runs 15 residues. The V gene's germline CDR1 is PRHDT and CDR2 FYEKMQ (reference sequence). Trimming cost V 1 base and J 3 bases, with 12 bases left between them. The CDR3 here is CASSLVAGADYGYTF. Here the CDR3 DNA reads TGTGCCAGCAGCTTAGTGGCGGGGGCGGACTATGGCTACACCTTC. The entire variable domain, with the rest obtained from reference TRBV13 and TRBJ1-2, is as follows: AAGVIQSPRHLIKEKRETATLKCYPIPRHDTVYWYQQGPGQDPQFLISFYEKMQSDKGSIPDRFSAQQFSDYHSELNMSSLELGDSALYFCASSLVAGADYGYTFGSGTRLTVV.